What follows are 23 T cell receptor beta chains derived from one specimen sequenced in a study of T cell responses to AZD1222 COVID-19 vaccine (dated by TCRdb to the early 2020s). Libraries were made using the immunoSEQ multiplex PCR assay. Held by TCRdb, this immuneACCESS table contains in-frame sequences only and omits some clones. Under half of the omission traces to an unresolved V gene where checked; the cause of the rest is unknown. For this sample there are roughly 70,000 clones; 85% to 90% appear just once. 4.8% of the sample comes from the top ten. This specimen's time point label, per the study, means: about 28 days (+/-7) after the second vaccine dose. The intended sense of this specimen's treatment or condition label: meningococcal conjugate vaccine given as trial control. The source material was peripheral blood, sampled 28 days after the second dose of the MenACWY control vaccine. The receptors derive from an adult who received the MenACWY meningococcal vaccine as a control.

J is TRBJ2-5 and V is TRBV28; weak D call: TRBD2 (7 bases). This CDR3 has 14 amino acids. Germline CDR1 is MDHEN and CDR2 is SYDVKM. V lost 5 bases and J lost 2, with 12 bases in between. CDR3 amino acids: CASSQQGGQETQYF. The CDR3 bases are TGTGCCAGCAGTCAACAGGGAGGGCAAGAGACCCAGTACTTC.

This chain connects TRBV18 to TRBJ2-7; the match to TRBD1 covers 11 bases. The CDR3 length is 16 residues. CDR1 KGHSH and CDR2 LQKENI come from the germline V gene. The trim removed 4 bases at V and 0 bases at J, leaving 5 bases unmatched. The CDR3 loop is CASSLPGTGGSYEQYF. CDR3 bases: TGTGCCAGCTCACTTCCCGGGACAGGGGGCTCCTACGAGCAGTACTTC.

The CDR3 coding sequence is TGCGCCAGCACCCTACTAGCGGCTAGCACAGATACGCAGTATTTT. Translation gives CASTLLAASTDTQYF. The chain has TRBV4-1 and TRBJ2-3, with TRBD2 identical over 8 bases. The germline V gene has CDR1 MGHRA and CDR2 YSYEKL. Trimming at V came to 7 bases and at J to 0 bases, leaving 6 bases not matched to a gene. This CDR3 has 15 residues.

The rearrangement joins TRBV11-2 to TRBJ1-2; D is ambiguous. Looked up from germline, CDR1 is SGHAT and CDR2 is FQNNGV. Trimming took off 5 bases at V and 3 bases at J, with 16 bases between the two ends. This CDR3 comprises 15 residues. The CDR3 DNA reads TGTGCCAGCAGCCCCCGAAGTACGAGTTACTATGGCTACACCTTC. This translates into CASSPRSTSYYGYTF.

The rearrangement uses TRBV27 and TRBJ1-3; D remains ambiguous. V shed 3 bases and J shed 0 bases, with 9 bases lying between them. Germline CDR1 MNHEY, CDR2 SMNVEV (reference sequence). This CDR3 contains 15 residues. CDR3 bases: TGTGCCAGCAGTTTGGATCGACGCTCTGGAAACACCATATATTTT. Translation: CASSLDRRSGNTIYF.

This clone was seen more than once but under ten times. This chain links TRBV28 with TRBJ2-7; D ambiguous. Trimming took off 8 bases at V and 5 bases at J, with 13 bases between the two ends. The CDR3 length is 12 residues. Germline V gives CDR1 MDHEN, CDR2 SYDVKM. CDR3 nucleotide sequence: TGTGCCAGCCGTCAGTCCCTCCACGAGCAGTACTTC. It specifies CASRQSLHEQYF. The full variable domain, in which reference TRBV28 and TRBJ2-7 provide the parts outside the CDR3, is DVKVTQSSRYLVKRTGEKVFLECVQDMDHENMFWYRQDPGLGLRLIYFSYDVKMKEKGDIPEGYSVSREKKERFSLILESASTNQTSMYLCASRQSLHEQYFGPGTRLTVT.

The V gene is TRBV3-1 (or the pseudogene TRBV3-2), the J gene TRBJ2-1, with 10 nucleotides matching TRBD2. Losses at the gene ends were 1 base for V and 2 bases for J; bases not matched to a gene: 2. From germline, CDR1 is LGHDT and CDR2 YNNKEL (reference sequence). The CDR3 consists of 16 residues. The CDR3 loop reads CASSQVGTSAYNEQFF. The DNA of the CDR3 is TGTGCCAGCAGCCAAGTTGGGACTAGCGCCTACAATGAGCAGTTCTTC.

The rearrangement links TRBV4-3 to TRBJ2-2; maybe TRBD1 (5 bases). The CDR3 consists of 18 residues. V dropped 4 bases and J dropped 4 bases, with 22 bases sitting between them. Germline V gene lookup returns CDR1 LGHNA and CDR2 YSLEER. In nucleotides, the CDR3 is TGCGCCAGCAGCCTAGCTTCCAGGGCCAATTCCCCCACCGGGGAGCTGTTTTTT. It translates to CASSLASRANSPTGELFF.

This CDR3 is CASRTGTAVGYTF. Here the CDR3 DNA reads TGTGCCAGCAGAACCGGGACTGCTGTTGGCTACACCTTC. The rearrangement uses TRBV28 and TRBJ1-2; tentatively, D is TRBD1 (5 bases). Germline values: CDR1 MDHEN, CDR2 SYDVKM. The CDR3 runs 13 residues. V gave up 6 bases and J gave up 7 bases, with 15 bases separating them.

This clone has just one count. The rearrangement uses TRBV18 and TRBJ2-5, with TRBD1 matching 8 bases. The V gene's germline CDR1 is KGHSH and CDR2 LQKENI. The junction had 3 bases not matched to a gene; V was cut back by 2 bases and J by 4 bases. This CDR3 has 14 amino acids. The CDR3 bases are TGTGCCAGCTCACCAGGTACAGGGGGAGAGACCCAGTACTTC. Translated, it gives CASSPGTGGETQYF.

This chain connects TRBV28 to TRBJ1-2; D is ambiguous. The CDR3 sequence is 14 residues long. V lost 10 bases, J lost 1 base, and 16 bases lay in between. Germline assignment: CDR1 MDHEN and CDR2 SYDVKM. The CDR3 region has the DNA TGTGCCACCACCACTTTATACCTTAACTATGGCTACACCTTC. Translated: CATTTLYLNYGYTF.

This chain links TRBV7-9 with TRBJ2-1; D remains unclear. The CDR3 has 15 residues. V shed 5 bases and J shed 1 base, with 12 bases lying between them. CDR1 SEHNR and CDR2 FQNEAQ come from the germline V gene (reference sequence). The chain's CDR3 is CASSKALDSYNEQFF. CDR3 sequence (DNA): TGTGCCAGCAGCAAGGCGCTCGATTCCTACAATGAGCAGTTCTTC. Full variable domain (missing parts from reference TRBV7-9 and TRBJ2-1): DTGVSQNPRHKITKRGQNVTFRCDPISEHNRLYWYRQTLGQGPEFLTYFQNEAQLEKSRLLSDRFSAERPKGSFSTLEIQRTEQGDSAMYLCASSKALDSYNEQFFGPGTRLTVL.

CDR3 region: CASSLGASGSYNEQFF. CDR3 bases: TGCGCCAGCAGCTTGGGGGCTAGCGGTTCCTACAATGAGCAGTTCTTC. V usage is TRBV5-1 and J usage is TRBJ2-1; TRBD2 agrees at 7 bases. Germline V gene sequence: CDR1 SGHRS, CDR2 YFSETQ. The V gene end was trimmed by 0 bases and the J gene end by 1 base; junction bases not matched to a gene: 4. CDR3 size: 16 residues. Using reference TRBV5-1 and TRBJ2-1 for the parts outside the CDR3, the full variable domain is KAGVTQTPRYLIKTRGQQVTLSCSPISGHRSVSWYQQTPGQGLQFLFEYFSETQRNKGNFPGRFSGRQFSNSRSEMNVSTLELGDSALYLCASSLGASGSYNEQFFGPGTRLTVL.

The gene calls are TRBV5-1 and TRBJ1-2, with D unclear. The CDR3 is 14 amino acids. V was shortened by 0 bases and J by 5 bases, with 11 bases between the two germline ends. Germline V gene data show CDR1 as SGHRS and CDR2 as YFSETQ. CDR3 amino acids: CASSLAVGEYGYTF. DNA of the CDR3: TGCGCCAGCAGCTTGGCGGTCGGGGAATATGGCTACACCTTC.

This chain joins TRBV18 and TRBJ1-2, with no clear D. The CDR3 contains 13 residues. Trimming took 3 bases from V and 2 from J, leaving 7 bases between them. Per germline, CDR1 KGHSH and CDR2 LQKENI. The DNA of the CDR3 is TGTGCCAGCTCACCTTCCGGAAACTATGGCTACACCTTC. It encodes CASSPSGNYGYTF.

In DNA, the CDR3 is TGTGCCAGCAGCTTCCTATCAGGGAGTATTGGAAACACCATATATTTT. This codes for CASSFLSGSIGNTIYF. The chain combines TRBV5-6 with TRBJ1-3, with D possibly TRBD1 on 5 matching bases. CDR1 SGHDT and CDR2 YYEEEE come from the germline V gene. With 2 bases removed from V and 3 bases from J, the gap between germline ends came to 15 bases. The CDR3 is made up of 16 amino acids. Full variable domain (remainder filled in from reference TRBV5-6 and TRBJ1-3): DAGVTQSPTHLIKTRGQQVTLRCSPKSGHDTVSWYQQALGQGPQFIFQYYEEEERQRGNFPDRFSGHQFPNYSSELNVNALLLGDSALYLCASSFLSGSIGNTIYFGEGSWLTVV.

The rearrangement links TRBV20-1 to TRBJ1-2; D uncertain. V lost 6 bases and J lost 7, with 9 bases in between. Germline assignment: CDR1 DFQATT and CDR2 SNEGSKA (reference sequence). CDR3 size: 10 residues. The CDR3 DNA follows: TGCAGTGCCATGTGGGGTGGCTACACCTTC. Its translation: CSAMWGGYTF.

CDR3 coding DNA: TGTGCCAGCAGTCCCTCCGGCTACGGCTACACCTTC. Amino acids: CASSPSGYGYTF. V and J are TRBV27 and TRBJ1-2, with D unclear. The CDR3 is made up of 12 amino acids. Between the trimmed V and J ends, which lost 5 bases and 8 bases, there was a span of 12 bases. The germline V gene has CDR1 MNHEY and CDR2 SMNVEV (reference sequence).

CDR3 loop: CASSLNGARDTQYF. The CDR3 bases are TGTGCCAGCAGCCTCAATGGGGCTAGAGATACGCAGTATTTT. This chain links TRBV7-3 with TRBJ2-3; maybe TRBD1 (5 bases). CDR3 length: 14 amino acids. Germline CDR1 reads SGHTA; CDR2 reads FQGTGA. The germline V and J ends were trimmed by 5 bases and 5 bases, with 14 bases remaining between them.

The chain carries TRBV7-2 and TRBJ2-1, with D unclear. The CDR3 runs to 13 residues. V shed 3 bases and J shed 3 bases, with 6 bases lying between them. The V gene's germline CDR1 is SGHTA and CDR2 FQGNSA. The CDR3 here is CASSFTRYNEQFF. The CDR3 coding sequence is TGTGCCAGCAGCTTCACCCGCTACAATGAGCAGTTCTTC.

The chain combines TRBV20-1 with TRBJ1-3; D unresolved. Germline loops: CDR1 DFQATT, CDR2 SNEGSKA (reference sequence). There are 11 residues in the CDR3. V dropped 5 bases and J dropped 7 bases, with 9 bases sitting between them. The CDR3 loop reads CSADVRNTIYF. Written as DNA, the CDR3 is TGCAGTGCTGATGTGCGGAACACCATATATTTT.

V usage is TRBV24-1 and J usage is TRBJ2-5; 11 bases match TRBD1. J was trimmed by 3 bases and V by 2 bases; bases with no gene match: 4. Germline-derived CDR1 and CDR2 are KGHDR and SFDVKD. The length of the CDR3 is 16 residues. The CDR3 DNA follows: TGTGCCACCAGTGATTCTAGGACAGGGGGCGAAGAGACCCAGTACTTC. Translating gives CATSDSRTGGEETQYF.

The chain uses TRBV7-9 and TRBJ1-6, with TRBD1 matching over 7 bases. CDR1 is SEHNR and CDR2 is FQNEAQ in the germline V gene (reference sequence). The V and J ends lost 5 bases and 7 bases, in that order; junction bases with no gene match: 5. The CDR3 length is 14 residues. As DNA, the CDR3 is TGTGCCAGCAGCCCCGGGACAGCAAATTCACCCCTCCACTTT. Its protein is CASSPGTANSPLHF.